These 18 T cell receptor beta chains were all obtained from the same sample, sequenced in a study of beta chain features in type 1 diabetes. The sequenced template was cDNA made from the entire isolated RNA. Profiled with immunoSEQ multiplex PCR; TCRdb holds only in-frame clones, not every one. This table has some 300,000 clones, approximately 8.1% appearing once. The sequencing input was central memory CD4+ T cells from blood. Receptors originate from a young woman in good health.

The chain is built from TRBV18 and TRBJ2-2; the D is unclear. Germline V gene data show CDR1 as KGHSH and CDR2 as LQKENI. CDR3 size: 15 residues. The germline V and J ends were trimmed by 3 bases and 1 base, with 9 bases remaining between them. The CDR3 nucleotides read TGTGCCAGCTCACCCTACGCAGGGAACACCGGGGAGCTGTTTTTT. Translated, it gives CASSPYAGNTGELFF.

In regard to this clone: One end of the junction does not line up with germline, which may come from a read error. This chain joins TRBV7-9 and TRBJ2-3, with 8 bases that match TRBD2. The CDR3 length is 17 residues. In germline, CDR1 is SEHNR, CDR2 FQNEAQ (reference sequence). The CDR3 protein is CASSLFAGGGGTDTQYF. The CDR3 coding sequence is TGCGCCAGCAGCCTGTTCGCGGGAGGAGGGGGCACAGATACGCAGTATTTT.

The sample holds a few counts of this clone. The J gene is TRBJ1-1, the V gene TRBV29-1; 8 bases fit TRBD1. CDR1 is SQVTM, CDR2 ANQGSEA, per germline. V lost 5 bases, J lost 3 bases, and 14 bases stayed unmatched. The CDR3 runs 16 residues. CDR3 loop: CSVRPGQAIRHTEAFF. The CDR3 bases are TGCAGCGTTCGCCCGGGACAGGCGATTAGACACACTGAAGCTTTCTTT.

The chain recombines TRBV28 with TRBJ1-2, with D possibly TRBD1 on 5 matching bases. The germline V gene has CDR1 MDHEN and CDR2 SYDVKM. V lost 7 bases to trimming and J lost 7 bases, with 16 bases between them. The CDR3 has 13 residues. The CDR3 nucleotides are TGTGCCAGCACCCTGAGGGCAGGGTTTGGCTACACCTTC. Protein product: CASTLRAGFGYTF.

The chain recombines TRBV7-8 with TRBJ2-1; 9 nucleotides agree with TRBD2. Per the germline V gene, CDR1 is SGHVS and CDR2 is FQNEAQ. Trimming at V came to 3 bases and at J to 6 bases, leaving 3 bases not matched to a gene. This CDR3 contains 14 residues. CDR3 in amino acids: CASSLGLALNEQFF. In nucleotides, the CDR3 is TGTGCCAGCAGCTTGGGACTAGCCCTCAATGAGCAGTTCTTC.

This clone was observed a few times. The chain carries TRBV11-3 and TRBJ1-1; D might be TRBD1 (6 bases). From germline, CDR1 is SGHNT and CDR2 YENEEA. The length of the CDR3 is 13 residues. V lost 3 bases to trimming and J lost 7 bases, with 12 bases between them. The CDR3 coding sequence is TGTGCCAGCAGCTTCCATCAGGGGTATGAAGCTTTCTTT. Translated: CASSFHQGYEAFF.

This clone appeared many times. V gene TRBV28 combines with J gene TRBJ1-1, with D unresolved. Germline CDR1 and CDR2: MDHEN and SYDVKM. The CDR3 is 14 residues long. The V and J ends lost 6 bases and 1 base respectively, with 12 bases between them. In DNA form, the CDR3 reads TGTGCCAGCAGCCCCTTCGGTAAGAACACTGAAGCTTTCTTT. Translating gives CASSPFGKNTEAFF.

The rearrangement links TRBV20-1 to TRBJ1-2, with unresolved D. V lost 7 bases and J lost 4, with 10 bases in between. In germline, CDR1 is DFQATT, CDR2 SNEGSKA (reference sequence). This CDR3 spans 11 amino acids. CDR3 bases: TGCAGTGTAGGCCCTGGCTATGGCTACACCTTC. Its protein product is CSVGPGYGYTF.

This chain connects TRBV11-3 to TRBJ2-3; D is unresolved. The CDR3 consists of 15 residues. Trimming shortened V by 1 base and J by 5 bases, and 13 bases separated the two germline ends. From germline, CDR1 is SGHNT and CDR2 YENEEA. The CDR3 loop reads CASSLGPMSRDTQYF. The CDR3 region has the DNA TGTGCCAGCAGCTTAGGTCCTATGTCACGAGATACGCAGTATTTT.

This clone has just a few counts. This rearrangement joins TRBV2 to TRBJ2-4; perhaps TRBD2 as D (6 bases). From germline, CDR1 is SNHLY and CDR2 FYNNEI. V gave up 8 bases and J gave up 1 base, with 21 bases separating them. The CDR3 has 17 amino acids. The CDR3 is CASGPGLLGGAKNIQYF. In DNA, the CDR3 is TGTGCCAGCGGACCGGGACTCCTGGGTGGGGCCAAAAACATTCAGTACTTC.

The rearrangement uses TRBV2 and TRBJ2-1, with TRBD2 identical over 10 bases. Trimming removed 4 bases from V and 5 bases from J; junction bases left unmatched: 2. Germline CDR1 reads SNHLY; CDR2 reads FYNNEI. The length of the CDR3 is 14 residues. CDR3 sequence (DNA): TGTGCCAGCAGTGCTAGCGGGAGTAACAATGAGCAGTTCTTC. Translating it yields CASSASGSNNEQFF.

This rearrangement joins TRBV7-2 to TRBJ2-1; D unclear. The CDR3 consists of 15 residues. V dropped 1 base and J dropped 7 bases, with 14 bases sitting between them. Germline CDR1 and CDR2: SGHTA and FQGNSA. The CDR3 loop is CASSLGAWERNEQFF. The CDR3 DNA is TGTGCCAGCAGCTTAGGGGCGTGGGAACGGAATGAGCAGTTCTTC.

The rearrangement links TRBV7-9 to TRBJ2-7, with 8 bases aligning to TRBD1. CDR3 length: 14 residues. The V and J ends lost 2 bases and 4 bases, in that order; junction bases with no gene match: 4. Germline V CDR1 and CDR2: SEHNR, FQNEAQ (reference sequence). CDR3 protein: CASSLTGTGYEQYF. DNA of the CDR3: TGTGCCAGCAGCTTAACCGGGACAGGTTACGAGCAGTACTTC.

This clone came up many times. The chain has TRBV7-2 and TRBJ1-3; D uncertain. This CDR3 has 13 residues. Trimming left V 6 bases short and J 4 bases short, with 10 bases between. Germline lookup yields CDR1 SGHTA and CDR2 FQGNSA. The CDR3 bases are TGTGCCAGCAGTAACTGGGCCGGAAACACCATATATTTT. Translating gives CASSNWAGNTIYF.

The table lists this clone with a few counts. The J gene is TRBJ2-5, the V gene TRBV7-3; 8 bases line up with TRBD2. Germline loops: CDR1 SGHTA, CDR2 FQGTGA. Losses at the gene ends were 3 bases for V and 5 bases for J; bases not matched to a gene: 5. The CDR3 consists of 14 residues. CDR3 DNA: TGTGCCAGCAGCTTTTCCTCGGGAGGGGAGACCCAGTACTTC. This sequence encodes CASSFSSGGETQYF.

This clone was seen a few times. CDR3 in amino acids: CSVTSHPTNYGYTF. Here the CDR3 DNA reads TGCAGCGTCACTAGTCACCCCACTAACTATGGCTACACCTTC. This chain links TRBV29-1 with TRBJ1-2; D is ambiguous. This CDR3 is built from 14 residues. The germline V and J ends were trimmed by 6 bases and 0 bases, with 14 bases remaining between them. Germline-derived CDR1 and CDR2 are SQVTM and ANQGSEA.

This clone occurred a few times. The genes are TRBV5-1 and TRBJ2-5; D not certain. Trimming removed 6 bases from V and 2 bases from J, with 14 bases in between. The germline V gene has CDR1 SGHRS and CDR2 YFSETQ. This CDR3 spans 14 amino acids. CDR3 DNA sequence: TGCGCCAGCACCTACCGGCAGATACAAGAGACCCAGTACTTC. It yields the protein CASTYRQIQETQYF.

This clone was recorded many times. The CDR3: CASSPDLVSGANVLTF. The CDR3 nucleotides read TGTGCCAGCAGCCCCGATCTTGTCTCTGGGGCCAACGTCCTGACTTTC. The chain combines TRBV11-2 with TRBJ2-6; D unclear. The V gene lost 5 bases and the J gene lost 0 bases, with 11 bases spanning the gap. The CDR3 has 16 residues. Germline assignment: CDR1 SGHAT and CDR2 FQNNGV.